The 27 T cell receptor beta chains reported below all come from one sample, sequenced in a study of blood T cell repertoires in COVID-19. Repertoires were generated with immunoSEQ multiplex PCR, while TCRdb's copy carries only in-frame clones and drops some. The sample records hundreds of thousands of clones, 86% being singletons. Sequencing was done on a sample of PBMCs or T cells enriched from blood (not recorded which). The origin of the receptors is a woman aged 25-40 years who had been exposed to COVID-19.

The chain has TRBV7-8 and TRBJ2-7; D is unclear. There are 13 residues in the CDR3. CDR1 and CDR2 from the germline V gene are SGHVS and FQNEAQ. Trimming removed 8 bases from V and 4 bases from J, with 15 bases in between. The CDR3, as DNA: TGTGCCAGCCTTAAAATTACGGGTTACGAGCAGTACTTC. This translates into CASLKITGYEQYF.

The chain carries TRBV6-5 and TRBJ2-3; D might be TRBD2 (6 bases). Germline assignment: CDR1 MNHEY and CDR2 SVGAGI. The CDR3 loop spans 16 amino acids. V dropped 0 bases and J dropped 2 bases, with 12 bases sitting between them. The CDR3 coding sequence is TGTGCCAGCAGTTACTCGGCGGGATATACCACAGATACGCAGTATTTT. It translates to CASSYSAGYTTDTQYF.

The J gene is TRBJ1-1, the V gene TRBV25-1; D call uncertain. The CDR3 runs to 14 residues. With 8 bases removed from V and 0 bases from J, the gap between germline ends came to 13 bases. Germline CDR1 and CDR2: MGHDK and SYGVNS. The CDR3 region has the DNA TGTGCCAGCCTCCCCCCATCTATGAACACTGAAGCTTTCTTT. Protein sequence: CASLPPSMNTEAFF. The complete variable domain, with remaining parts taken from reference TRBV25-1 and TRBJ1-1, reads EADIYQTPRYLVIGTGKKITLECSQTMGHDKMYWYQQDPGMELHLIHYSYGVNSTEKGDLSSESTVSRIRTEHFPLTLESARPSHTSQYLCASLPPSMNTEAFFGQGTRLTVV.

The CDR3 region has the DNA TGTGCCAGCAGTTACTCGTCAGGGGAAGTCCACGAGCAGTACTTC. Its protein product is CASSYSSGEVHEQYF. The J gene is TRBJ2-7, the V gene TRBV6-5; D may be TRBD1 (6 bases). CDR1 is MNHEY and CDR2 is SVGAGI in the germline V gene. Trimming pared 0 bases from V and 5 bases from J, leaving 14 bases between. The CDR3 extends over 15 amino acids.

The chain is built from TRBV27 and TRBJ1-1, with 7 bases identical to TRBD1. The trim removed 3 bases at V and 5 bases at J, leaving 0 bases unmatched. This CDR3 contains 12 residues. The germline CDR1 and CDR2 sequences are MNHEY and SMNVEV (reference sequence). CDR3 protein: CASSLDRTEAFF. In nucleotides, the CDR3 is TGTGCCAGCAGTTTGGACAGGACTGAAGCTTTCTTT.

This rearrangement joins TRBV10-3 to TRBJ1-1; weak D call: TRBD1 (5 bases). Between the trimmed V and J ends, which lost 6 bases and 1 base, there was a span of 9 bases. The CDR3 length is 13 residues. The germline V gene encodes CDR1 ENHRY and CDR2 SYGVKD. In nucleotides, the CDR3 is TGTGCCATCAGATTAGGGGAGAACACTGAAGCTTTCTTT. The encoded protein is CAIRLGENTEAFF.

This clone appeared once. The chain uses TRBV5-1 and TRBJ2-2; 12 nucleotides align to TRBD2. Trimming cost V 5 bases and J 1 base; bases outside gene matches: 6. The CDR3 runs to 17 residues. Germline V gene data show CDR1 as SGHRS and CDR2 as YFSETQ. In DNA form, the CDR3 reads TGCGCCAGCAGGGTGACTAGCGGGGGAGTGAACACCGGGGAGCTGTTTTTT. This sequence encodes CASRVTSGGVNTGELFF.

This clone was picked up one time. The chain joins TRBV7-3 to TRBJ1-1; D is unclear. Per germline, CDR1 SGHTA and CDR2 FQGTGA. CDR3 length equals 14 residues. V lost 5 bases and J lost 3, with 13 bases in between. CDR3 nucleotides: TGTGCCAGCAGCCCCACGGGGTTGGACACTGAAGCTTTCTTT. It codes for CASSPTGLDTEAFF.

The rearrangement joins TRBV7-6 to TRBJ2-7; tentatively, D is TRBD2 (7 bases). Trimming stripped 5 bases from V and 0 bases from J, with 11 bases between. CDR1 and CDR2 from the germline V gene are SGHVS and FNYEAQ. The CDR3 has 14 residues. This CDR3 is CASSARGPSYEQYF. The CDR3 DNA reads TGTGCCAGCAGCGCGCGGGGGCCCTCCTACGAGCAGTACTTC.

The V call is TRBV4-1, the J call TRBJ1-4; possible D gene TRBD1, 5 bases. Germline-derived CDR1 and CDR2 are MGHRA and YSYEKL. V was pared by 0 bases and J by 2 bases, with 10 bases between. The CDR3 covers 16 residues. In DNA, the CDR3 is TGCGCCAGCAGCCAAGATCCACGGGGGACTAATGAAAAACTGTTTTTT. Its protein product is CASSQDPRGTNEKLFF.

This chain connects TRBV2 to TRBJ2-3; 9 bases are a match to TRBD1. There are 16 residues in the CDR3. Germline V gene sequence: CDR1 SNHLY, CDR2 FYNNEI. The V segment lost 6 bases and the J segment 1 base; nucleotides outside the gene matches: 8. The CDR3, as DNA: TGTGCCAGCAGGGAACTACAGGGGGCCGGCACAGATACGCAGTATTTT. Its translation: CASRELQGAGTDTQYF.

CDR3 amino acids: CASSPRSGYEQYF. The CDR3 DNA is TGTGCCAGCAGTCCACGGTCCGGTTACGAGCAGTACTTC. The chain links TRBV27 to TRBJ2-7, with D hard to call. Trimming shortened V by 5 bases and J by 4 bases, and 12 bases separated the two germline ends. CDR1 MNHEY and CDR2 SMNVEV come from the germline V gene (reference sequence). CDR3 size: 13 residues.

The chain employs TRBV29-1 and TRBJ1-5; D call uncertain. The V end lost 4 bases, the J end lost 5 bases, and 12 bases lay between the germline ends. CDR1 is SQVTM and CDR2 is ANQGSEA in the germline V gene. This CDR3 spans 13 amino acids. The CDR3 DNA sequence: TGCAGCGTTGCTGGCAGTGCCGATCAGCCCCAGCATTTT. It is translated as CSVAGSADQPQHF.

This chain links TRBV28 with TRBJ1-2, with D possibly matching TRBD1 (6 bases). CDR3 length: 10 amino acids. Germline lookup yields CDR1 MDHEN and CDR2 SYDVKM. V lost 6 bases, J lost 7 bases, and 6 bases lay in between. In DNA, the CDR3 is TGTGCCAGCAGAGGGGGTGGCTACACCTTC. It codes for CASRGGGYTF.

The DNA of the CDR3 is TGTGCCAGCAGCAAAGCTGACAGGGGGCCGAACACTGAAGCTTTCTTT. It translates to CASSKADRGPNTEAFF. The chain joins TRBV21-1 to TRBJ1-1; TRBD1, as called in the table, went unchecked against the DNA. TRBV21-1 is listed as a pseudogene. The CDR3 loop spans 16 amino acids.

The chain is built from TRBV7-8 and TRBJ1-2; a possible D gene is TRBD1 (6 bases). V gave up 4 bases and J gave up 8 bases, with 11 bases separating them. The CDR3 totals 12 residues. CDR1 is SGHVS, CDR2 FQNEAQ, per germline. DNA for the CDR3: TGTGCCAGCAGCTACGGACAGCAAGGCTACACCTTC. Translation gives CASSYGQQGYTF.

The CDR3 reads CASSELAGGQETQYF. The CDR3, as DNA: TGTGCCAGCAGTGAATTAGCAGGAGGCCAAGAGACCCAGTACTTC. The V gene is TRBV25-1, the J gene TRBJ2-5, with D perhaps matching TRBD2 (5 bases). The V and J ends lost 1 base and 1 base respectively, with 10 bases between them. CDR1 and CDR2 from the germline V gene are MGHDK and SYGVNS. The CDR3 sequence is 15 residues long.

The chain joins TRBV2 to TRBJ1-1; no reliable D call. The CDR3 runs to 14 residues. Germline V lookup: CDR1 SNHLY, CDR2 FYNNEI. Trimming cost V 6 bases and J 1 base, with 12 bases left between them. The chain's CDR3 is CASSAELRNTEAFF. CDR3 in DNA: TGTGCCAGCAGCGCCGAGTTAAGGAACACTGAAGCTTTCTTT.

This clone was observed a few times. J is TRBJ1-2 and V is TRBV30; possible D gene TRBD1, 6 bases. Deletions cut 4 bases from V and 6 bases from J, with 12 bases between. CDR1 and CDR2 (germline): GTSNPN, SVGIG (reference sequence). The CDR3 length is 12 residues. CDR3 DNA sequence: TGTGCCTGGAATGCGGGGGGCCATGGCTACACCTTC. Residues: CAWNAGGHGYTF.

The chain links TRBV2 to TRBJ1-3, with D uncertain. The CDR3 has 12 residues. Germline V gene lookup returns CDR1 SNHLY and CDR2 FYNNEI. Trimming left V 3 bases short and J 4 bases short, with 4 bases between. DNA of the CDR3: TGTGCCAGCAGTGACGTGGGAAACACCATATATTTT. It codes for CASSDVGNTIYF.

The rearrangement uses TRBV10-1 and TRBJ2-7, with a weak D call TRBD1 (6 bases). Per the germline V gene, CDR1 is WNHNN and CDR2 is SYGVQD (reference sequence). The CDR3 sequence is 13 residues long. V was clipped by 5 bases and J by 3 bases, with 11 bases between them. CDR3 coding DNA: TGCGCCAGCAGTCCGAAACAGGGCTACGAGCAGTACTTC. Its protein is CASSPKQGYEQYF.

This clone was seen only once. V usage is TRBV5-1 and J usage is TRBJ2-1; 7 positions match TRBD1. After removal of 2 bases from V and 5 bases from J, the junction contained 10 bases not matched to a gene. The CDR3 totals 16 residues. Germline lookup yields CDR1 SGHRS and CDR2 YFSETQ. The CDR3 coding sequence is TGCGCCAGCAGCTTCTGGACAGGAGACCCTAACAATGAGCAGTTCTTC. It yields the protein CASSFWTGDPNNEQFF.

V is TRBV3-1 (or the pseudogene TRBV3-2) and J is TRBJ1-1, with D uncertain. Germline CDR1 and CDR2: LGHDT and YNNKEL (reference sequence). This CDR3 comprises 17 residues. The V gene lost 0 bases and the J gene lost 3 bases, with 17 bases spanning the gap. The DNA of the CDR3 is TGTGCCAGCAGCCAAGATGAATGGGCCGTCCAAGACACTGAAGCTTTCTTT. Translating gives CASSQDEWAVQDTEAFF.

The chain has TRBV30 and TRBJ2-5; tentative D call: TRBD2 (5 bases). With 6 bases removed from V and 1 base from J, the gap between germline ends came to 9 bases. The length of the CDR3 is 12 residues. The germline gives CDR1 GTSNPN, CDR2 SVGIG (reference sequence). In DNA, the CDR3 is TGTGCCTGCCCCCGGGGCCAAGAGACCCAGTACTTC. Its protein is CACPRGQETQYF. The variable domain in full, with the rest retrieved from reference TRBV30 and TRBJ2-5, is SQTIHQWPATLVQPVGSPLSLECTVEGTSNPNLYWYRQAAGRGLQLLFYSVGIGQISSEVPQNLSASRPQDRQFILSSKKLLLSDSGFYLCACPRGQETQYFGPGTRLLVL.

This sequence joins TRBV11-3 and TRBJ2-7, with D perhaps matching TRBD1 (6 bases). Trimming took off 1 base at V and 5 bases at J, with 12 bases between the two ends. CDR3 size: 14 residues. CDR1 is SGHNT, CDR2 YENEEA, per germline. The CDR3, as DNA: TGTGCCAGCAGCTTAGCTTGGGGGCCCAACGAGCAGTACTTC. It yields the protein CASSLAWGPNEQYF.

A word on this clone: The sample contains more than one DNA sequence encoding this CDR3. The J gene is TRBJ2-3, the V gene TRBV9; D not resolved. The CDR3 covers 14 residues. Trimming pared 3 bases from V and 0 bases from J, leaving 8 bases between. Germline CDR1 and CDR2: SGDLS and YYNGEE. The CDR3 sequence is CASSASPSTDTQYF. The CDR3 DNA reads TGTGCCAGCAGCGCTTCCCCTAGCACAGATACGCAGTATTTT.

This clone was counted once. V usage is TRBV7-9 and J usage is TRBJ2-3; D might be TRBD2 (6 bases). Germline assignment: CDR1 SEHNR and CDR2 FQNEAQ (reference sequence). Trimming cost V 1 base and J 0 bases, with 11 bases left between them. CDR3 length: 16 amino acids. The CDR3 spells CASSLDPGTSTDTQYF. The CDR3 coding sequence is TGTGCCAGCAGCTTAGATCCGGGGACTAGCACAGATACGCAGTATTTT. The full variable domain, with the rest looked up from reference TRBV7-9 and TRBJ2-3, is DTGVSQNPRHKITKRGQNVTFRCDPISEHNRLYWYRQTLGQGPEFLTYFQNEAQLEKSRLLSDRFSAERPKGSFSTLEIQRTEQGDSAMYLCASSLDPGTSTDTQYFGPGTRLTVL.